Below, 21 T cell receptor beta chains from the same sample are listed, as sequenced in a study of T-cell memory formation after mild COVID-19. Using its own MiXCR run on the 5' RACE reads, TCRdb lists one record per CDR3 protein. This table has about 450,000 distinct CDR3 sequences, around a quarter appearing once. The sequencing sample was made of PBMCs or a T cell subset sorted from them (not recorded which). All receptors derive from an adult woman who had mild COVID-19 (a few samples of this study predate the infection). Cell type and time point are not known.

The rearrangement uses TRBV6-1 and TRBJ1-5; D is ambiguous. The CDR3 is 13 residues long. Germline loops: CDR1 MNHNS, CDR2 SASEGT. V lost 7 bases and J 7 bases, leaving 14 bases between the germline ends. CDR3 amino acids: CASTEGLEQPQHF. As DNA, the CDR3 is TGTGCCAGCACGGAGGGATTAGAACAGCCCCAGCATTTT.

The CDR3 here is CASSPSGSGQGGEQYF. CDR3 sequence (DNA): TGTGCCAGCAGCCCCAGTGGATCCGGACAGGGCGGGGAGCAGTACTTC. This chain connects TRBV9 to TRBJ2-7; TRBD1 matches 8 bases. Per germline, CDR1 SGDLS and CDR2 YYNGEE. V gave up 4 bases and J gave up 7 bases; unmatched junction bases: 16. This CDR3 has 16 amino acids.

The gene calls are TRBV29-1 and TRBJ2-5; perhaps TRBD2 as D (6 bases). Trimming cost V 7 bases and J 4 bases, with 16 bases left between them. Germline loops: CDR1 SQVTM, CDR2 ANQGSEA. This CDR3 is built from 13 residues. In DNA, the CDR3 is TGCAGCGCACACCCCCCCGGGAGAGAGACCCAGTACTTC. Protein product: CSAHPPGRETQYF. Supplemented by reference TRBV29-1 and TRBJ2-5, the full variable domain reads SAVISQKPSRDICQRGTSLTIQCQVDSQVTMMFWYRQQPGQSLTLIATANQGSEATYESGFVIDKFPISRPNLTFSTLTVSNMSPEDSSIYLCSAHPPGRETQYFGPGTRLLVL.

This rearrangement joins TRBV20-1 to TRBJ2-3; D not resolved. The CDR3 spans 15 residues. V was clipped by 3 bases and J by 0 bases, with 13 bases between them. Germline V gene data show CDR1 as DFQATT and CDR2 as SNEGSKA (reference sequence). The CDR3 nucleotides read TGCAGTGCTAGTCAGGTCCCGACCAGCACAGATACGCAGTATTTT. Translating it yields CSASQVPTSTDTQYF.

This clonotype came up a few times. This chain joins TRBV6-1 and TRBJ2-1, with TRBD2 matching 8 bases. Losses at the gene ends were 1 base for V and 9 bases for J; bases not matched to a gene: 8. Germline V gene lookup returns CDR1 MNHNS and CDR2 SASEGT. This CDR3 region has 15 residues. The DNA of the CDR3 is TGTGCCAGCAGTGAAGTAGTAGCGGGGAGCATTGAGCAGTTCTTC. This codes for CASSEVVAGSIEQFF.

This clonotype was counted a few times. The chain uses TRBV7-6 and TRBJ2-2, with 8 bases fitting TRBD1. The germline CDR1 and CDR2 sequences are SGHVS and FNYEAQ. This CDR3 is 16 amino acids long. V lost 3 bases, J lost 3 bases, and 6 bases stayed unmatched. CDR3 loop: CASSFPGQGDTGELFF. The CDR3, as DNA: TGTGCCAGCAGCTTCCCTGGACAGGGCGACACCGGGGAGCTGTTTTTT.

This clonotype was detected a few times. This rearrangement joins TRBV5-4 to TRBJ1-2; D not resolved. Germline loops: CDR1 SGHNT, CDR2 YYREEE (reference sequence). Trimming shortened V by 0 bases and J by 3 bases, and 3 bases separated the two germline ends. The CDR3 spans 12 residues. The CDR3 sequence is CASSLDDYGYTF. The CDR3 DNA reads as TGTGCCAGCAGCTTGGACGACTATGGCTACACCTTC.

This clonotype was picked up many times. The chain couples TRBV7-9 to TRBJ2-3, with a weak D call TRBD2 (6 bases). V was cut by 4 bases and J by 3 bases, with 11 bases left in between. Germline V gene lookup returns CDR1 SEHNR and CDR2 FQNEAQ (reference sequence). There are 14 residues in the CDR3. Here the CDR3 DNA reads TGTGCCAGCAGCTCCTCGGGAGCGACAGATACGCAGTATTTT. Its protein product is CASSSSGATDTQYF.

J is TRBJ2-5 and V is TRBV6-6; 9 bases line up with TRBD2. J gave up 2 bases and V 2 bases, and 12 bases lay outside the gene matches. Germline V gene data show CDR1 as MNHNY and CDR2 as SVGAGI (reference sequence). This CDR3 has 18 residues. Written as DNA, the CDR3 is TGTGCCAGCAGTTACCCTGCCTGGGCTAGCGGGGATCAAGAGACCCAGTACTTC. As protein: CASSYPAWASGDQETQYF.

The V gene is TRBV4-3, the J gene TRBJ2-7, with 9 bases aligning to TRBD1. J was trimmed by 5 bases and V by 3 bases; bases with no gene match: 8. CDR1 and CDR2 (germline): LGHNA, YSLEER. The CDR3 has 15 residues. The CDR3 loop reads CASSHSRQGVDEQYF. CDR3 DNA sequence: TGCGCCAGCAGCCACTCAAGACAGGGGGTGGACGAGCAGTACTTC.

This rearrangement joins TRBV7-9 to TRBJ1-6; D is uncertain. Germline CDR1 and CDR2: SEHNR and FQNEAQ (reference sequence). Trimming left V 5 bases short and J 7 bases short, with 6 bases between. The length of the CDR3 is 12 residues. Here the CDR3 DNA reads TGTGCCAGCAGCGGATCGAATTCACCCCTCCACTTT. It codes for CASSGSNSPLHF.

The table lists this clonotype with a few counts. The V call is TRBV7-8, the J call TRBJ1-1; D might be TRBD1 (5 bases). Trimming removed 4 bases at V and 8 bases at J, with 20 bases between. The CDR3 has 15 amino acids. Germline V gene data show CDR1 as SGHVS and CDR2 as FQNEAQ. CDR3: CASSSSNRWTLEAFF. CDR3 nucleotides: TGTGCCAGCAGCTCCAGTAACAGGTGGACGCTGGAAGCTTTCTTT.

The sample holds a few counts of this clonotype. The chain employs TRBV7-2 and TRBJ2-1; 11 nucleotides line up with TRBD2. CDR1 and CDR2 from the germline V gene are SGHTA and FQGNSA. The CDR3 totals 15 residues. The V and J ends lost 1 base and 10 bases, in that order; junction bases with no gene match: 6. CDR3 loop: CASSLVLAGATEQFF. In DNA form, the CDR3 reads TGTGCCAGCAGCTTAGTACTAGCGGGGGCAACCGAGCAGTTCTTC.

The sample holds one count of this clonotype. The chain is built from TRBV19 and TRBJ1-1, with D unclear. This CDR3 spans 12 amino acids. The V end lost 10 bases, the J end lost 10 bases, and 19 bases lay between the germline ends. CDR1 is LNHDA and CDR2 is SQIVND in the germline V gene (reference sequence). CDR3 sequence (DNA): TGTGCCACCGAGGGCCTTTATATAGGAGCTTTCTTT. Its protein product is CATEGLYIGAFF.

Only a few counts were recorded for this clonotype. The V gene is TRBV7-9, the J gene TRBJ1-3; weak D call: TRBD1 (5 bases). CDR1 and CDR2 (germline): SEHNR, FQNEAQ (reference sequence). V lost 6 bases, J lost 4 bases, and 16 bases lay in between. The CDR3 length is 15 residues. CDR3 amino acids: CASRPAPGWGNTIYF. CDR3 sequence (DNA): TGTGCCAGCAGACCTGCCCCAGGGTGGGGAAACACCATATATTTT.

CDR3: CASSQDLAGGTDTQYF. The CDR3 nucleotides read TGTGCCAGCAGCCAAGACCTAGCGGGAGGTACAGATACGCAGTATTTT. This chain links TRBV4-2 with TRBJ2-3; 11 bases agree with TRBD2. Germline V gene sequence: CDR1 LGHNA, CDR2 YNFKEQ. The CDR3 contains 16 residues. J lost 3 bases, V lost 0 bases, and 2 bases had no gene match.

This clonotype has a single count. V usage is TRBV11-3 and J usage is TRBJ2-1; the D is unclear. CDR3 length: 16 residues. Germline V gives CDR1 SGHNT, CDR2 YENEEA. V shed 1 base and J shed 0 bases, with 10 bases lying between them. CDR3 residues: CASSLGISTSYNEQFF. CDR3 bases: TGTGCCAGCAGCTTAGGGATATCTACCTCCTACAATGAGCAGTTCTTC.

The rearrangement uses TRBV6-2 or TRBV6-3 and TRBJ1-5; 8 bases fit TRBD1. V was clipped by 6 bases and J by 2 bases; unmatched bases: 12. Germline loops: CDR1 MNHEY, CDR2 SVGEGT. This CDR3 is built from 17 residues. CDR3 region: CASSQRTGRTGNQPQHF. In DNA form, the CDR3 reads TGTGCCAGCAGCCAACGGACAGGGAGGACGGGCAATCAGCCCCAGCATTTT.

The rearrangement uses TRBV7-2 and TRBJ2-3; 8 nucleotides agree with TRBD2. The CDR3 has 17 amino acids. Germline V gene sequence: CDR1 SGHTA, CDR2 FQGNSA. Trimming removed 5 bases from V and 1 base from J; junction bases left unmatched: 11. CDR3 region: CASSPGLASPRTDTQYF. The CDR3 DNA reads TGTGCCAGCAGCCCAGGACTAGCTTCCCCGCGCACAGATACGCAGTATTTT. Complete variable domain (other parts from reference TRBV7-2 and TRBJ2-3): GAGVSQSPSNKVTEKGKDVELRCDPISGHTALYWYRQSLGQGLEFLIYFQGNSAPDKSGLPSDRFSAERTGGSVSTLTIQRTQQEDSAVYLCASSPGLASPRTDTQYFGPGTRLTVL.

This clonotype showed up many times. In DNA form, the CDR3 reads TGCAGTGGACCGGGACCGATCAATGAGCAGTTCTTC. This gives the protein CSGPGPINEQFF. The chain uses TRBV20-1 and TRBJ2-1; perhaps D is TRBD1 or TRBD2 (5 bases each). Trimming stripped 7 bases from V and 6 bases from J, with 13 bases between. This CDR3 contains 12 residues. Germline assignment: CDR1 DFQATT and CDR2 SNEGSKA (reference sequence).

This clonotype has at least ten counts. The V gene is TRBV12-3 or TRBV12-4, the J gene TRBJ1-2; D not resolved. CDR3 length equals 14 residues. V was trimmed by 4 bases and J by 0 bases, leaving 9 bases between them. Written as DNA, the CDR3 is TGTGCCAGCAGTTCGGGCCTACCTAACTATGGCTACACCTTC. It codes for CASSSGLPNYGYTF.